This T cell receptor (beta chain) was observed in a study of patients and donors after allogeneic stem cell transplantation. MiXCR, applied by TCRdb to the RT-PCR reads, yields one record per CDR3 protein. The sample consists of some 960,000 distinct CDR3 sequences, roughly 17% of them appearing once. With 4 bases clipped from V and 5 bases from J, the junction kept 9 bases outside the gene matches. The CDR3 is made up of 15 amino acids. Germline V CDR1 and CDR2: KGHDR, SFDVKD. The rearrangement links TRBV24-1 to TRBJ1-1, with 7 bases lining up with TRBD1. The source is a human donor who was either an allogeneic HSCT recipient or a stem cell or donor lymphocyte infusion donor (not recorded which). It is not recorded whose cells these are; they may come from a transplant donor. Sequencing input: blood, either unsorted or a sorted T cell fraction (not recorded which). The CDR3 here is CATSDNQQGSTEAFF. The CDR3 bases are TGTGCCACCAGTGACAACCAACAGGGGTCGACTGAAGCTTTCTTT.